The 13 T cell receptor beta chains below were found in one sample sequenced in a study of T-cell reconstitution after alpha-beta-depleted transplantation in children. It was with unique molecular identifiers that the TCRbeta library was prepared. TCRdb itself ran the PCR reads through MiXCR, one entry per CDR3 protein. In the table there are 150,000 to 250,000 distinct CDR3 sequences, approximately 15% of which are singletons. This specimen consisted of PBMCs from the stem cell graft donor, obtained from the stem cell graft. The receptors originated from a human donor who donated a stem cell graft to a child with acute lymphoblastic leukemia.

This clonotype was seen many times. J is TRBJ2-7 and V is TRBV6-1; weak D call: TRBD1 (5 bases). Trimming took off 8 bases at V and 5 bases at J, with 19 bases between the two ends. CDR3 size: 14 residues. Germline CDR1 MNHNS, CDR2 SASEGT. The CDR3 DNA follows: TGTGCCAGCGCTTTGCGCAGGGAAGGCGACGAGCAGTACTTC. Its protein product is CASALRREGDEQYF.

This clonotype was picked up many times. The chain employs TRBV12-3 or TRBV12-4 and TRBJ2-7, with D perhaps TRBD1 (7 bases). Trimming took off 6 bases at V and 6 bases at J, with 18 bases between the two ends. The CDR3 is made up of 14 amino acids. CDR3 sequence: CASRDQGGWGEQYF. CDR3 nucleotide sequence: TGTGCCAGCAGAGATCAGGGGGGATGGGGCGAGCAGTACTTC.

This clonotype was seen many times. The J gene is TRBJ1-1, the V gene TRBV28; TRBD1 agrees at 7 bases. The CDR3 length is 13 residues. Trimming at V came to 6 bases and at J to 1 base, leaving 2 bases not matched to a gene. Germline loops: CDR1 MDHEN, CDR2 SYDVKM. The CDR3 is CASRRTGNTEAFF. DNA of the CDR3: TGTGCCAGCAGGCGGACAGGGAACACTGAAGCTTTCTTT.

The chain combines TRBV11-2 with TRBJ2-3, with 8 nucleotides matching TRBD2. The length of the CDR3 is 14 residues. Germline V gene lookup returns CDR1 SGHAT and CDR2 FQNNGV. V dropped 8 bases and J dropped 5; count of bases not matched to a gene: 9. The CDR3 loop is CASASGSGGDTQYF. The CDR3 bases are TGTGCCAGCGCAAGCGGGAGCGGGGGAGATACGCAGTATTTT.

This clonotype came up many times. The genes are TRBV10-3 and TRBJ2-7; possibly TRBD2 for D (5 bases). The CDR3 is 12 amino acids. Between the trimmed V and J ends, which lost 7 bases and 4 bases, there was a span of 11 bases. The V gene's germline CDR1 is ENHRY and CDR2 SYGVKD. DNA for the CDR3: TGTGCCATCATGGGGAGTAGGTACGAGCAGTACTTC. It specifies CAIMGSRYEQYF.

CDR3: CASSSGQISNQPQHF. The DNA of the CDR3 is TGTGCCAGCAGCTCCGGACAGATTAGCAATCAGCCCCAGCATTTT. This sequence joins TRBV5-5 and TRBJ1-5, with a tentative D call TRBD1 (6 bases). V shed 3 bases and J shed 0 bases, with 10 bases lying between them. This CDR3 region has 15 residues. Germline V gene data show CDR1 as SGHKS and CDR2 as YYEKEE (reference sequence).

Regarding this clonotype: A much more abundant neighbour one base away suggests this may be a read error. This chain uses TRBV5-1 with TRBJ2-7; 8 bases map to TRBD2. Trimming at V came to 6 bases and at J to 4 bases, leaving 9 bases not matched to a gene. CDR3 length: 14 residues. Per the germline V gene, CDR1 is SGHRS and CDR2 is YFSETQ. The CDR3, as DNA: TGCGCCAGCACTCAACGAACTAGCGGTTACGAGCAGTACTTC. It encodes CASTQRTSGYEQYF.

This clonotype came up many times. CDR3 loop: CASSLGGRPTGELFF. Here the CDR3 DNA reads TGTGCCAGCAGCTTGGGGGGGCGCCCGACCGGGGAGCTGTTTTTT. The rearrangement uses TRBV11-2 and TRBJ2-2, with D possibly matching TRBD2 (7 bases). The CDR3 length is 15 residues. Germline loops: CDR1 SGHAT, CDR2 FQNNGV. V shed 3 bases and J shed 5 bases, with 13 bases lying between them.

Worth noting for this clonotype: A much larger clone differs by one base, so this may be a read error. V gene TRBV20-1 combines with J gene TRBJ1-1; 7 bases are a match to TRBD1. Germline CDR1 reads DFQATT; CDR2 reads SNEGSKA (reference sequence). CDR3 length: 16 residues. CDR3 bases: TGCGGTGCTATGAAGGGGGCTTGGGAGGGGAACACTGAAGCTTTCTTT. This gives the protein CGAMKGAWEGNTEAFF.

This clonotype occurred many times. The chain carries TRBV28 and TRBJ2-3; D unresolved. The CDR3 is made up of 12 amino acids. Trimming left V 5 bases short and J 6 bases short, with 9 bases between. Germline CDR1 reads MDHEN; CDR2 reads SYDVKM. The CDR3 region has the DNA TGTGCCAGCAGTGGAGATCCGGATACGCAGTATTTT. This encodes CASSGDPDTQYF.

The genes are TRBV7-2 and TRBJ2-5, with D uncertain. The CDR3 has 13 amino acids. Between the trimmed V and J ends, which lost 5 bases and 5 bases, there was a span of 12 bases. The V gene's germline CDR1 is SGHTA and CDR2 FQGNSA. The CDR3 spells CASSTSRGETQYF. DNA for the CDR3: TGTGCCAGCAGCACGTCCCGTGGGGAGACCCAGTACTTC.

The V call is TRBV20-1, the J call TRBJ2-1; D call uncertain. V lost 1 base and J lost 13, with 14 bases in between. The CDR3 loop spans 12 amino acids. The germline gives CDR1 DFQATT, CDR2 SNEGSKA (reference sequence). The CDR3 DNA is TGCAGTGCTAGAGTAGGAAGCCTGTCCCAGTTCTTC. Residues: CSARVGSLSQFF.

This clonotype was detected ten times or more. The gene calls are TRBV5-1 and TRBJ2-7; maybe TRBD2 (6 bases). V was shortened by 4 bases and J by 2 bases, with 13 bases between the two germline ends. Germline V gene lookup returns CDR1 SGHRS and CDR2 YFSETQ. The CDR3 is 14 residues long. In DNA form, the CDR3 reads TGCGCCAGCAGCCCGATGCCGGGGGCCTACGAGCAGTACTTC. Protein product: CASSPMPGAYEQYF.